This TCR beta chain was identified in a study of cytomegalovirus exposure and HLA in healthy donors. There are 12 residues in the CDR3. Germline V gene lookup returns CDR1 SNHLY and CDR2 FYNNEI. V dropped 2 bases and J dropped 2 bases, with 3 bases sitting between them. Researchers ran the PCR with 60 Vbeta and 13 Jbeta primers. Clones were sequenced by immunoSEQ multiplex PCR, and TCRdb holds only the in-frame ones, with some missing. The sample carries about 160,000 clones, 77% recorded once. Sequencing input: PBMCs. J is TRBJ2-5 and V is TRBV2; D gene uncertain. The TCR comes from a woman in her 40s in good health and CMV-seropositive. Here the CDR3 DNA reads TGTGCCAGCAGTGAACAGCAAGAGACCCAGTACTTC. This sequence encodes CASSEQQETQYF.